This TCR beta chain derives from a study of cytomegalovirus exposure and HLA in healthy donors. PCR was performed using 60 Vbeta and 13 Jbeta primers. The table came from immunoSEQ multiplex PCR; TCRdb's copy has only in-frame clones and leaves some out. Reported are about 130,000 clones; the ten largest clones contain under 3.5%. Germline values: CDR1 MNHEY, CDR2 SVGAGI. Trimming took 6 bases from V and 2 from J, leaving 14 bases between them. The CDR3 sequence is 14 residues long. The receptor's source is a young man in good health and CMV-seronegative. The rearrangement joins TRBV6-5 to TRBJ2-7; maybe TRBD1 (6 bases). The source material was PBMCs. CDR3 region: CASSPKGDTYEQYF. The CDR3 bases are TGTGCCAGCAGCCCCAAGGGGGATACCTACGAGCAGTACTTC.